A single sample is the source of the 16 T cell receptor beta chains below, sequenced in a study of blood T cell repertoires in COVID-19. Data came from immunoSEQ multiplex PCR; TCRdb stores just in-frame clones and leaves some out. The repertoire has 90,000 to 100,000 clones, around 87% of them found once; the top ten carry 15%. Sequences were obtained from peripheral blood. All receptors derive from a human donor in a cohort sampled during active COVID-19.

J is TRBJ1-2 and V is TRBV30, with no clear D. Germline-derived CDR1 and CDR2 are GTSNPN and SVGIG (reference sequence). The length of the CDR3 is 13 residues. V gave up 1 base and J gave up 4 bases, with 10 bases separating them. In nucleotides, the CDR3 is TGTGCCTGGAGTGCCCGCAACTCCTATGGCTACACCTTC. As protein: CAWSARNSYGYTF.

CDR3 amino acids: CASSGPGLAGTEQFF. The DNA for the CDR3 is TGTGCCAGCAGTGGACCAGGACTAGCGGGAACTGAGCAGTTCTTC. This chain connects TRBV6-2 or TRBV6-3 to TRBJ2-1; 12 bases match TRBD2. Trimming took 5 bases from V and 9 from J; bases not matched to a gene: 8. Germline V gene lookup returns CDR1 MNHEY and CDR2 SVGEGT. The CDR3 is 15 residues long.

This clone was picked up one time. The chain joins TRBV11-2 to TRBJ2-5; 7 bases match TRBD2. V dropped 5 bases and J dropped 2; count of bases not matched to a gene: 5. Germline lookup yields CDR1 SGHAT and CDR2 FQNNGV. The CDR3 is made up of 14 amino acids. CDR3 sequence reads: CASSELAVQETQYF. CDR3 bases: TGTGCCAGCAGCGAGCTAGCGGTTCAAGAGACCCAGTACTTC.

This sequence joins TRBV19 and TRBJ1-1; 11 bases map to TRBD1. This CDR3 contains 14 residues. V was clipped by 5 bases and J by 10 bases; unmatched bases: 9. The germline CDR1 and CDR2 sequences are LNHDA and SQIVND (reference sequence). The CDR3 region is CASSSPGQGERAFF. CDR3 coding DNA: TGTGCCAGTAGTTCTCCGGGACAGGGGGAGCGAGCTTTCTTT.

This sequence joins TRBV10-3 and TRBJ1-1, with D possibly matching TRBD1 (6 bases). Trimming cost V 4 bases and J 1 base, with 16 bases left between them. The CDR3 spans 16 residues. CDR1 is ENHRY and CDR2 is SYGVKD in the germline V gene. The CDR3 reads CAISGGLATGNTEAFF. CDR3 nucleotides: TGTGCCATCAGTGGGGGGTTGGCGACAGGGAACACTGAAGCTTTCTTT.

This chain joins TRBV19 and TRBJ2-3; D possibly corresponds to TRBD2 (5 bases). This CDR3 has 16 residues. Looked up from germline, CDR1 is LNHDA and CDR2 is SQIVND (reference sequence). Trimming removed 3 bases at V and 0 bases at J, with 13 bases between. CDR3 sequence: CASSITARGSTDTQYF. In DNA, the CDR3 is TGTGCCAGTAGTATTACAGCCCGGGGTAGCACAGATACGCAGTATTTT.

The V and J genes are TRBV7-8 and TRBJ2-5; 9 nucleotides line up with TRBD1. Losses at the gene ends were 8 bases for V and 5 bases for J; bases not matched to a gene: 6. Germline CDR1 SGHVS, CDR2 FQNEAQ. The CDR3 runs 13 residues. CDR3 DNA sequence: TGTGCCAGCCGAACAGGGGGCAGGGAGACCCAGTACTTC. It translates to CASRTGGRETQYF.

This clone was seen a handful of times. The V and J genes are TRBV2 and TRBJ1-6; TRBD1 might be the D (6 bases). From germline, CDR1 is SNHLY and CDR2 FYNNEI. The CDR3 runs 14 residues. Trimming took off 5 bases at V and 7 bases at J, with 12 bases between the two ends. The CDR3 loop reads CASSNGQGNSPLHF. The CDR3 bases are TGTGCCAGCAGTAACGGGCAGGGGAATTCACCCCTCCACTTT.

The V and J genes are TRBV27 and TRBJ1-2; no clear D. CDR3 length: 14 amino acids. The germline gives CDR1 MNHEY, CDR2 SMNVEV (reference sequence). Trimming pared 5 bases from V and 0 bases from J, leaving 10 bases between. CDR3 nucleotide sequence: TGTGCCAGCAGTGCCTACAGTTCTAACTATGGCTACACCTTC. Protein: CASSAYSSNYGYTF.

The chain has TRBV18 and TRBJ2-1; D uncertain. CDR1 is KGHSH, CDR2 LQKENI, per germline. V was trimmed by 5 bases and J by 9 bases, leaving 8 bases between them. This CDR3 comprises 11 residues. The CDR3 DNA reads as TGTGCCAGCTCAGCATACTCTGAGCAGTTCTTC. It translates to CASSAYSEQFF.

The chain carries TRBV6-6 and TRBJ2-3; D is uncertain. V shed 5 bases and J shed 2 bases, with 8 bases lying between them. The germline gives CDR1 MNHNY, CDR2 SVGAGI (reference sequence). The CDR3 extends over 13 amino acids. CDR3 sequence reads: CASSTTPTDTQYF. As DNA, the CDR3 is TGTGCCAGCAGTACGACTCCCACAGATACGCAGTATTTT.

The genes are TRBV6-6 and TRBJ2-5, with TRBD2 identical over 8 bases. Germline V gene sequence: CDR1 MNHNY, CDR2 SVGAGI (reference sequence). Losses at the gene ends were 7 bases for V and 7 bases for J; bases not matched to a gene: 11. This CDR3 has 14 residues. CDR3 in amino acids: CASTRTSQEPTQYF. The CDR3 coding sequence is TGTGCCAGCACCAGGACTAGCCAAGAGCCGACCCAGTACTTC.

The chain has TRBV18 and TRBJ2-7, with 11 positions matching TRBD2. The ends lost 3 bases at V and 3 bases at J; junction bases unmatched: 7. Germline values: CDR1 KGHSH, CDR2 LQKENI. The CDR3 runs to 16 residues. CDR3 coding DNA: TGTGCCAGCTCACCTGCCGGACTAGCGGGCGTCTACGAGCAGTACTTC. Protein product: CASSPAGLAGVYEQYF.

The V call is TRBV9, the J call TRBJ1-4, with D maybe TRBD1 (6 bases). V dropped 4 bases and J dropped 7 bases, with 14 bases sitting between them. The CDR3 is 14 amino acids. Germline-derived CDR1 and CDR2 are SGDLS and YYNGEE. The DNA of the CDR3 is TGTGCCAGCAGCTCTTGGACAGACCGTGAAAAACTGTTTTTT. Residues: CASSSWTDREKLFF.

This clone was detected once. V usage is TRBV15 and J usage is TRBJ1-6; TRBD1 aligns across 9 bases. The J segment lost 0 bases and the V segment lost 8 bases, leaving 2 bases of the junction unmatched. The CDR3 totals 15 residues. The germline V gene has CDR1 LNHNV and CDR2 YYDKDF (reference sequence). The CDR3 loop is CATQDRGSYNSPLHF. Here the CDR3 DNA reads TGTGCCACCCAGGACAGGGGCTCCTATAATTCACCCCTCCACTTT.

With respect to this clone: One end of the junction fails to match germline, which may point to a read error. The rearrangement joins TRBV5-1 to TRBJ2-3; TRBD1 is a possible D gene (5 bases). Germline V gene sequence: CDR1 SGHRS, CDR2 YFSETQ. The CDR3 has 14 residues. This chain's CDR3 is CASSLGQNTGTQYF. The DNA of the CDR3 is TGCGCCAGCAGCTTGGGACAGAACACAGGTACGCAGTATTTT.